This entry features one T cell receptor beta chain sequence. These data belong to a study of blood T cell repertoires in COVID-19. V shed 5 bases, J shed 5 bases, and the junction held 5 bases outside the gene matches. The CDR3 has 13 residues. Germline V lookup: CDR1 MNHEY, CDR2 SMNVEV (reference sequence). This table comes from immunoSEQ multiplex PCR, and its TCRdb copy is limited to in-frame clones, with some not included. Of 450,000 or so clones in the sample, 75% to 90% were seen once. The source of this sequence is a man between 18 and 35 years old with COVID-19, enrolled during active disease. The sample comprised peripheral blood. V usage is TRBV27 and J usage is TRBJ2-5; TRBD1 matches 7 bases. As DNA, the CDR3 is TGTGCCAGCAGTCGACAGGGCGGGGAGACCCAGTACTTC. Amino acids: CASSRQGGETQYF.